This TCR beta chain was obtained from a study of CD8 T cells in ankylosing spondylitis. Study-level points and caveats: Seven or eight highly homologous variants formed a TCR beta motif that appeared characteristic of ankylosing spondylitis blood. It was reported that disease-linked clones were significantly enriched in matched ankylosing spondylitis synovial fluid.

V shed 2 bases and J shed 1 base, with 12 bases lying between them. The CDR3 runs to 16 residues. In germline, CDR1 is SGHTA, CDR2 FQGTGA. Concerning this clonotype: Its target is not known.

TCRdb recomputed calls from the 5' RACE reads with MiXCR, one row per CDR3 protein. Of some 220,000 distinct CDR3 sequences detected, roughly 6.6% appear once; the ten largest clones hold approximately 15%. V and J are TRBV7-3 and TRBJ2-1, with D perhaps matching TRBD2 (6 bases). The receptor was isolated from a male donor with ankylosing spondylitis. What was sequenced was blood, either unsorted or a sorted T cell fraction (not recorded which). The CDR3 sequence: CASSLSAGGSYNEQFF. The CDR3 coding sequence is TGTGCCAGCAGCTTATCCGCCGGGGGATCCTACAATGAGCAGTTCTTC.